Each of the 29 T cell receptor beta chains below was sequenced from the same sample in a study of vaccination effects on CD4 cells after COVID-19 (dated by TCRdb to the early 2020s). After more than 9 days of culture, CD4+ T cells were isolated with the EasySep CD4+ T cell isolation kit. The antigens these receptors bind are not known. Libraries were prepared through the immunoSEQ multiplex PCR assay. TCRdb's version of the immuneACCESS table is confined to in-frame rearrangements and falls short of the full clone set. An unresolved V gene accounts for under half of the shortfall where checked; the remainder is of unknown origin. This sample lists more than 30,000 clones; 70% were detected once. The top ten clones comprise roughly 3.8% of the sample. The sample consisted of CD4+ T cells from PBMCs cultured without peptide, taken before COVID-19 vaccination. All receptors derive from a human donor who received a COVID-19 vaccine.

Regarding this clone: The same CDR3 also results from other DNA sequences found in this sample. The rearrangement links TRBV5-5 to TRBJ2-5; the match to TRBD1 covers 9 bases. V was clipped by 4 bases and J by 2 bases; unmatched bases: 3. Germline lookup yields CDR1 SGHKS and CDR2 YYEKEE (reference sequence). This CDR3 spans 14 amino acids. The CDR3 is CASSPGQGQETQYF. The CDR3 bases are TGTGCCAGCAGCCCGGGACAGGGACAAGAGACCCAGTACTTC.

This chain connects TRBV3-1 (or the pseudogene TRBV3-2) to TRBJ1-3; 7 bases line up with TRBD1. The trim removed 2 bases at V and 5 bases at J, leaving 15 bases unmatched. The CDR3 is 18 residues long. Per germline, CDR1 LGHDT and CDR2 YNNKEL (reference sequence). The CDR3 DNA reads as TGTGCCAGCAGCCAATTAAGATGGACAGGTACCACTCGAAACACCATATATTTT. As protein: CASSQLRWTGTTRNTIYF.

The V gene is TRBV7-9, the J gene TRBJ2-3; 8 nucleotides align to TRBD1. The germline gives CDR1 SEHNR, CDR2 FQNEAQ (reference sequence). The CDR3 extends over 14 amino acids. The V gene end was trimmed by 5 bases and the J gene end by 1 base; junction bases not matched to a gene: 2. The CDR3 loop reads CASSQQGGTDTQYF. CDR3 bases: TGTGCCAGCAGCCAACAGGGGGGCACAGATACGCAGTATTTT. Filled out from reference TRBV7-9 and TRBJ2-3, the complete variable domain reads DTGVSQNPRHKITKRGQNVTFRCDPISEHNRLYWYRQTLGQGPEFLTYFQNEAQLEKSRLLSDRFSAERPKGSFSTLEIQRTEQGDSAMYLCASSQQGGTDTQYFGPGTRLTVL.

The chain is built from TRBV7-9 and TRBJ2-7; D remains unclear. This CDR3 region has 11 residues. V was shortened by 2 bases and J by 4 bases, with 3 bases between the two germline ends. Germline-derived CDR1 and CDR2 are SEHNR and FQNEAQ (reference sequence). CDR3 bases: TGTGCCAGCAGCTTATTTTACGAGCAGTACTTC. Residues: CASSLFYEQYF.

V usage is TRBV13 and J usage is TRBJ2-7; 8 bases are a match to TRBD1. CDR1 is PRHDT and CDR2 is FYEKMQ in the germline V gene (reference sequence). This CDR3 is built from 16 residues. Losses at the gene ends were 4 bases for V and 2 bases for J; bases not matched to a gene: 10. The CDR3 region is CASSSMGQVITYEQYF. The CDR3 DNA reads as TGTGCCAGCAGCTCCATGGGACAGGTAATTACCTACGAGCAGTACTTC.

In DNA form, the CDR3 reads TGTGCCAGCAGTGACGCGGGGGGCCAGGCAGATACGCAGTATTTT. This sequence encodes CASSDAGGQADTQYF. The rearrangement uses TRBV6-4 and TRBJ2-3; 8 bases fit TRBD2. Looked up from germline, CDR1 is MRHNA and CDR2 is SNTAGT. The CDR3 runs 15 residues. Unmatched junction bases numbered 5, after V lost 2 bases and J lost 4 bases.

The CDR3 nucleotides are TGTGCCAGCCGAGCAGGGCCGGAGAATGAAGCTTTCTTT. Its protein is CASRAGPENEAFF. This rearrangement joins TRBV4-2 to TRBJ1-1, with D possibly matching TRBD1 (5 bases). Germline loops: CDR1 LGHNA, CDR2 YNFKEQ. The CDR3 is made up of 13 amino acids. V was trimmed by 8 bases and J by 7 bases, leaving 17 bases between them.

Here the CDR3 reads CASSKVSRQLSSGNTIYF. In DNA form, the CDR3 reads TGTGCCAGCAGCAAAGTAAGCAGGCAGCTCAGCTCTGGAAACACCATATATTTT. This rearrangement joins TRBV21-1 to TRBJ1-3; no DNA check was done on the table's D call, TRBD1. TRBV21-1 is assigned pseudogene status. The CDR3 is made up of 18 amino acids.

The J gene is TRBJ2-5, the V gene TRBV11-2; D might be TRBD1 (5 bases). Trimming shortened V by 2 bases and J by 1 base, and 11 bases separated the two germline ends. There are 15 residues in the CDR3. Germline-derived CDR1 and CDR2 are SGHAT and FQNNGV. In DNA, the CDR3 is TGTGCCAGCAGCTTAACAGAAAGGGGCCAAGAGACCCAGTACTTC. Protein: CASSLTERGQETQYF.

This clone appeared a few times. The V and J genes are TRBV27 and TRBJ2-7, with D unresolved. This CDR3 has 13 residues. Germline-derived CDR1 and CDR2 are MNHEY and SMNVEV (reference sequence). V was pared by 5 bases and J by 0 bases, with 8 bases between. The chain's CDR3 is CASSVTSSYEQYF. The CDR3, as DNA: TGTGCCAGCAGTGTGACATCCTCCTACGAGCAGTACTTC.

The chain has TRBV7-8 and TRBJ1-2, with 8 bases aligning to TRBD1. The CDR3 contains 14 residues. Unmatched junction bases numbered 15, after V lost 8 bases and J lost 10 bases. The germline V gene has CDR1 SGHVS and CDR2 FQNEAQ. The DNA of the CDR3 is TGTGCCAGCGGAGCTTCCCGGACAGGGATCAACTACACCTTC. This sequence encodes CASGASRTGINYTF.

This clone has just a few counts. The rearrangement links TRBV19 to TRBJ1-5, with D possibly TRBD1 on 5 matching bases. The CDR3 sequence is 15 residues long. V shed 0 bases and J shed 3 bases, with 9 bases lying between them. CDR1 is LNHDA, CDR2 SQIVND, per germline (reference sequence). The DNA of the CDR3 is TGTGCCAGTAGTATAGATCAGACAGTCAATCAGCCCCAGCATTTT. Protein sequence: CASSIDQTVNQPQHF. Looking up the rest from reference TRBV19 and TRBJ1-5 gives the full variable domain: DGGITQSPKYLFRKEGQNVTLSCEQNLNHDAMYWYRQDPGQGLRLIYYSQIVNDFQKGDIAEGYSVSREKKESFPLTVTSAQKNPTAFYLCASSIDQTVNQPQHFGDGTRLSIL.

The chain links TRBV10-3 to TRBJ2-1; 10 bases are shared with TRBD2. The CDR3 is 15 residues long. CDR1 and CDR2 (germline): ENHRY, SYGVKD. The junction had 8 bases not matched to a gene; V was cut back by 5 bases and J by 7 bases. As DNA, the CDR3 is TGTGCCATCAGTCTTTTAGCGGGAGGATTGAATGAGCAGTTCTTC. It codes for CAISLLAGGLNEQFF.

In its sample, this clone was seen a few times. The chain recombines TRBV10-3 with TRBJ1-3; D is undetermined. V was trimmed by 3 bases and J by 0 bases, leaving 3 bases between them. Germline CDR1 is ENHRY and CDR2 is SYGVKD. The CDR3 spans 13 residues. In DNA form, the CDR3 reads TGTGCCATCAGTGACTACTCTGGAAACACCATATATTTT. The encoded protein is CAISDYSGNTIYF.

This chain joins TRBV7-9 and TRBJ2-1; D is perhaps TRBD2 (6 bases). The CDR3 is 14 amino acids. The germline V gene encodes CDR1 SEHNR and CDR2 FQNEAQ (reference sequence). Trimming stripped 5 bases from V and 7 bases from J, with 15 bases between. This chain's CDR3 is CASSRRDSLNEQFF. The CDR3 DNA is TGTGCCAGCAGCCGAAGGGACTCTTTAAATGAGCAGTTCTTC.

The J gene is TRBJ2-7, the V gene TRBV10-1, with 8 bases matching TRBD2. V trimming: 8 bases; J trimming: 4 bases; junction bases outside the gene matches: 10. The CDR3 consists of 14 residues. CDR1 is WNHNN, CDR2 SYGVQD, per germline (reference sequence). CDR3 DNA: TGCGCCAGCTCCAGTGGGAGCGGGGGATACGAGCAGTACTTC. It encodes CASSSGSGGYEQYF.

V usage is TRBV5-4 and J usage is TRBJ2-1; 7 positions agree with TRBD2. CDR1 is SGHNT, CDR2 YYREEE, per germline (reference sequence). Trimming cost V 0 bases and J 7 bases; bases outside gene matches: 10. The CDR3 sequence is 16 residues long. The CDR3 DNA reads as TGTGCCAGCAGCTTGGCCCGCGGGGGAGATGCGAATGAGCAGTTCTTC. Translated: CASSLARGGDANEQFF. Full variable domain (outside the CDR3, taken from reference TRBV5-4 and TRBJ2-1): ETGVTQSPTHLIKTRGQQVTLRCSSQSGHNTVSWYQQALGQGPQFIFQYYREEENGRGNFPPRFSGLQFPNYSSELNVNALELDDSALYLCASSLARGGDANEQFFGPGTRLTVL.

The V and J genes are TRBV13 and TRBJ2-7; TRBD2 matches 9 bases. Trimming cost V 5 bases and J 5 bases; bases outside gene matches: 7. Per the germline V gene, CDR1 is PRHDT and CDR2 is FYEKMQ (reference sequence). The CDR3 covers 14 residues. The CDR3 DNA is TGTGCCAGCAGCCAATACGGGACTAGCAACGAGCAGTACTTC. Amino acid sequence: CASSQYGTSNEQYF.

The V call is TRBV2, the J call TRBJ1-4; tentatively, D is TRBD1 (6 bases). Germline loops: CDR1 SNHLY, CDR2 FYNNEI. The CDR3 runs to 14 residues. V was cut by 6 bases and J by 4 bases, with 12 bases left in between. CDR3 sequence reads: CASRTVRGNEKLFF. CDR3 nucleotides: TGTGCCAGCAGGACGGTCAGGGGTAATGAAAAACTGTTTTTT.

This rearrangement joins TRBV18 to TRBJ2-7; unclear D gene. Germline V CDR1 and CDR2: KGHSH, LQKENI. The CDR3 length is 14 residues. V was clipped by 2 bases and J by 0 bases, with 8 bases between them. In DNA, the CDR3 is TGTGCCAGCTCACCAGGACGGACCTCCTACGAGCAGTACTTC. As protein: CASSPGRTSYEQYF.

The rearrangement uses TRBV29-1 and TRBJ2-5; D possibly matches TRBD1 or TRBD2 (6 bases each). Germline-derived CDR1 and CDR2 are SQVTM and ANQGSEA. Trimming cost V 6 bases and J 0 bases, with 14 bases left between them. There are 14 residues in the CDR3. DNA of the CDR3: TGCAGCGTCCCGGAGGGGGGAAACCAAGAGACCCAGTACTTC. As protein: CSVPEGGNQETQYF. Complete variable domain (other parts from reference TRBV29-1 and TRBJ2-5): SAVISQKPSRDICQRGTSLTIQCQVDSQVTMMFWYRQQPGQSLTLIATANQGSEATYESGFVIDKFPISRPNLTFSTLTVSNMSPEDSSIYLCSVPEGGNQETQYFGPGTRLLVL.

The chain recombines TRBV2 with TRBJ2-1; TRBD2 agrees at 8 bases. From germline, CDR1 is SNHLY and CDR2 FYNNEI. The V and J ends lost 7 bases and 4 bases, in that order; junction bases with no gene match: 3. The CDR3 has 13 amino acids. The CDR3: CASTGGAYNEQFF. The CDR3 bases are TGTGCCAGCACCGGGGGGGCTTACAATGAGCAGTTCTTC. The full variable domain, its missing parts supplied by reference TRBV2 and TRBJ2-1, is EPEVTQTPSHQVTQMGQEVILRCVPISNHLYFYWYRQILGQKVEFLVSFYNNEISEKSEIFDDQFSVERPDGSNFTLKIRSTKLEDSAMYFCASTGGAYNEQFFGPGTRLTVL.

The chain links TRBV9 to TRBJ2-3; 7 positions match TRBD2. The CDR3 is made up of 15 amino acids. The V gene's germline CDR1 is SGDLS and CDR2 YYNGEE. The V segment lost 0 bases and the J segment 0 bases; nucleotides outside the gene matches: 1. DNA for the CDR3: TGTGCCAGCAGCGTAGCGGGGGGTAGCACAGATACGCAGTATTTT. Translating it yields CASSVAGGSTDTQYF.

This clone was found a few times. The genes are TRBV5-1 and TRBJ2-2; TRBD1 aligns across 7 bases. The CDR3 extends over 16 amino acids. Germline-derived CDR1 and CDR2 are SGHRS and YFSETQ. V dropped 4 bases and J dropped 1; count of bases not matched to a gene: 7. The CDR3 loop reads CASSLTGARNTGELFF. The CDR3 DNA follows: TGCGCCAGCAGCCTTACAGGGGCCCGGAACACCGGGGAGCTGTTTTTT. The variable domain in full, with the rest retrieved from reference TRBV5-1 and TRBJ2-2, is KAGVTQTPRYLIKTRGQQVTLSCSPISGHRSVSWYQQTPGQGLQFLFEYFSETQRNKGNFPGRFSGRQFSNSRSEMNVSTLELGDSALYLCASSLTGARNTGELFFGEGSRLTVL.

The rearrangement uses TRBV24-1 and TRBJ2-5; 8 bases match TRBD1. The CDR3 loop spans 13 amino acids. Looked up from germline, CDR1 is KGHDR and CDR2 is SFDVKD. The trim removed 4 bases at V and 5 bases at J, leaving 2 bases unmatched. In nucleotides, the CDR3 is TGTGCCACCAGTGACTGGACAGGGGAGACCCAGTACTTC. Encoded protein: CATSDWTGETQYF.

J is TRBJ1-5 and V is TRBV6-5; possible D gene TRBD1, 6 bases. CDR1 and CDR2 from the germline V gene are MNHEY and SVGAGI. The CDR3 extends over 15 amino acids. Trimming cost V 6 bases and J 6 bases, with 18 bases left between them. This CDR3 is CASRRSTGYGQPQHF. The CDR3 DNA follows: TGTGCCAGCAGACGATCTACAGGGTACGGTCAGCCCCAGCATTTT.

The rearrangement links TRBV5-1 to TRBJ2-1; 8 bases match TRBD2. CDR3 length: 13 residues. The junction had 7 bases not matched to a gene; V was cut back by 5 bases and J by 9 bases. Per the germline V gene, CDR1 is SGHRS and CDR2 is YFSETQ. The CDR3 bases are TGCGCCAGCAGGGATAGCGGGGCCGTTGAGCAGTTCTTC. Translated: CASRDSGAVEQFF.

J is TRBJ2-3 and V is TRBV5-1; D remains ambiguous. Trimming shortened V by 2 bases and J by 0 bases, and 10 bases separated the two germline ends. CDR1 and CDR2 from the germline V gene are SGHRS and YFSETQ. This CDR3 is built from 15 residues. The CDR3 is CASSLSGYSTDTQYF. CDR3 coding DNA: TGCGCCAGCAGCTTATCGGGCTATAGCACAGATACGCAGTATTTT.

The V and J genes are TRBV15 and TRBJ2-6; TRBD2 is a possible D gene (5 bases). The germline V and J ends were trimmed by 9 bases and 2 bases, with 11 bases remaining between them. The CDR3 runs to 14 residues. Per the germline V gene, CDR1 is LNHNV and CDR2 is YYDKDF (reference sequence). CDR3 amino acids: CATDPGTGANVLTF. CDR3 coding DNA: TGTGCCACTGACCCGGGAACTGGGGCCAACGTCCTGACTTTC.